Listed below are T cell receptor beta chains from one sample, sequenced in a study of CD8+ T cells in alopecia areata. The repertoire was sequenced with immunoSEQ multiplex PCR; TCRdb's copy has only in-frame clones and lacks some. Of around 50,000 clones in the sample, around 96% were seen once. The sequences come from CD8+ T cells sorted from blood, collected at week 0. The receptors stem from a human donor with alopecia areata. Each CDR3 is given with its conserved first and last residue. The D gene is left open where the match is weak. Size is stated for part of the rows, as once, few or many counts, or as a class when the clone is expanded.

cdr3_nt: TGTGCCAGCAGCGGCGACTCAGTGGGGACCGGGGAGCTGTTTTTT
cdr3_aa: CASSGDSVGTGELFF
j_call: TRBJ2-2
v_call: TRBV5-4
d_call: -
clone_size: -

cdr3_nt: TGTGCCAGCAGCTTAGGGGCCACGGGGGCTTACGAGCAGTACTTC
cdr3_aa: CASSLGATGAYEQYF
j_call: TRBJ2-7
v_call: TRBV7-6
d_call: -
clone_size: -

cdr3_nt: TGTGCCAGCAGTTCTCTAGCGGGGGGGCCTTACAATGAGCAGTTCTTC
cdr3_aa: CASSSLAGGPYNEQFF
j_call: TRBJ2-1
v_call: TRBV27
d_call: TRBD2
clone_size: -

cdr3_nt: TGCGCCAGCAGCCAAGGGGAAGGTTACACCGGGGAGCTGTTTTTT
cdr3_aa: CASSQGEGYTGELFF
j_call: TRBJ2-2
v_call: TRBV4-1
d_call: -
clone_size: -

cdr3_nt: TGTGCCATCAGTGAGGGACAGGGTGAGACCCAGTACTTC
cdr3_aa: CAISEGQGETQYF
j_call: TRBJ2-5
v_call: TRBV10-3
d_call: TRBD1
clone_size: -

cdr3_nt: TGTGCCAGCAGTCCCTGGGCAGGCTCCTACGAGCAGTACTTC
cdr3_aa: CASSPWAGSYEQYF
j_call: TRBJ2-7
v_call: TRBV27
d_call: -
clone_size: -

cdr3_nt: TGTGCCATCTACTCACGGGGGGAAGGCACCTACGAGCAGTACTTC
cdr3_aa: CAIYSRGEGTYEQYF
j_call: TRBJ2-7
v_call: TRBV6-1
d_call: TRBD2
clone_size: -

cdr3_nt: TGTGCTAGCAGCCCAAGGGACAGGCCACAAGAGACCCAGTACTTC
cdr3_aa: CASSPRDRPQETQYF
j_call: TRBJ2-5
v_call: TRBV7-7
d_call: TRBD1
clone_size: -

cdr3_nt: TGTGCCAGCAAGAAATCCGACTTTACTAACTATGGCTACACCTTC
cdr3_aa: CASKKSDFTNYGYTF
j_call: TRBJ1-2
v_call: TRBV6-5
d_call: -
clone_size: once

cdr3_nt: TGTGCCAGCAGCTTTCCCCAGGGCACAGATACGCAGTATTTT
cdr3_aa: CASSFPQGTDTQYF
j_call: TRBJ2-3
v_call: TRBV7-2
d_call: -
clone_size: -

cdr3_nt: TGCGCCAGCAGCCAAATAGAGAGCGGGAACCAGACCGGGGAGCTGTTTTTT
cdr3_aa: CASSQIESGNQTGELFF
j_call: TRBJ2-2
v_call: TRBV4-1
d_call: TRBD2
clone_size: -

cdr3_nt: TGTGCCAGCAGTGCGGGCAGGGGGTACGAGCAGTACTTC
cdr3_aa: CASSAGRGYEQYF
j_call: TRBJ2-7
v_call: TRBV2
d_call: TRBD1
clone_size: -

cdr3_nt: TGTGCCAGCAGTGAAAAATGGGGGGGGCCCGTCCATGAGCAGTTCTTC
cdr3_aa: CASSEKWGGPVHEQFF
j_call: TRBJ2-1
v_call: TRBV6-1
d_call: -
clone_size: -

cdr3_nt: TGTGCCAGCAGCAACGGTGACTCTGGGGCCAACGTCCTGACTTTC
cdr3_aa: CASSNGDSGANVLTF
j_call: TRBJ2-6
v_call: TRBV7-9
d_call: -
clone_size: -

cdr3_nt: TGTGCCTGGCGCGGGACAGGGATTTCCTATGGCTACACCTTC
cdr3_aa: CAWRGTGISYGYTF
j_call: TRBJ1-2
v_call: TRBV30
d_call: TRBD1
clone_size: -

cdr3_nt: TGTGCCAGCAGGCGATCCAGCGGGGGGGCGAAAGATACGCAGTATTTT
cdr3_aa: CASRRSSGGAKDTQYF
j_call: TRBJ2-3
v_call: TRBV27
d_call: TRBD2
clone_size: -

cdr3_nt: TGCAGCGTTGATGAGTCCCAGGAAACTAACTATGGCTACACCTTC
cdr3_aa: CSVDESQETNYGYTF
j_call: TRBJ1-2
v_call: TRBV29-1
d_call: -
clone_size: -

cdr3_nt: TGCGCCAGCAGCCAAGCGACTAGCGGGGGACAAGAGACCCAGTACTTC
cdr3_aa: CASSQATSGGQETQYF
j_call: TRBJ2-5
v_call: TRBV4-3
d_call: TRBD2
clone_size: -

cdr3_nt: TGTGCCAGCATCTTTCCAGCGGGGGGCTCTGGGGCCAACGTCCTGACTTTC
cdr3_aa: CASIFPAGGSGANVLTF
j_call: TRBJ2-6
v_call: TRBV7-8
d_call: TRBD2
clone_size: -

cdr3_nt: TGTGCCAGCAGCCCCGACAGACTGTACTATGGCTACACCTTC
cdr3_aa: CASSPDRLYYGYTF
j_call: TRBJ1-2
v_call: TRBV13
d_call: -
clone_size: -

cdr3_nt: TGTGCCAGCAGCCAGGCGGACAGGAGCTCCTACAATGAGCAGTTCTTC
cdr3_aa: CASSQADRSSYNEQFF
j_call: TRBJ2-1
v_call: TRBV2
d_call: TRBD1
clone_size: once

cdr3_nt: TGTGCCTGGAGTCCTACTAGTTCGACAGATACGCAGTATTTT
cdr3_aa: CAWSPTSSTDTQYF
j_call: TRBJ2-3
v_call: TRBV30
d_call: -
clone_size: -

cdr3_nt: TGTGCCAGCAGCTCCTACCAGGTATCGTACAATGAGCAGTTCTTC
cdr3_aa: CASSSYQVSYNEQFF
j_call: TRBJ2-1
v_call: TRBV7-5
d_call: -
clone_size: once

cdr3_nt: TGTGCCAGCAGCCAAGGGTACGGGGGGTTCACAGATACGCAGTATTTT
cdr3_aa: CASSQGYGGFTDTQYF
j_call: TRBJ2-3
v_call: TRBV7-9
d_call: TRBD2
clone_size: once

cdr3_nt: TGTGCCAGCAGTACCTATATTATCTCTGGCTACACCTTC
cdr3_aa: CASSTYIISGYTF
j_call: TRBJ1-2
v_call: TRBV6-6
d_call: -
clone_size: -

cdr3_nt: TGCGCCAGCAGCCAAGAACAGCCGGCTTACGAGCAGTACTTC
cdr3_aa: CASSQEQPAYEQYF
j_call: TRBJ2-7
v_call: TRBV4-1
d_call: -
clone_size: -

cdr3_nt: TGTGCCAGCAGTCAACGCGACAGCGAAGCTTTCTTT
cdr3_aa: CASSQRDSEAFF
j_call: TRBJ1-1
v_call: TRBV11-3
d_call: -
clone_size: -

cdr3_nt: TGTGCCAGCAGATATCGGACAGGGAGGACCTACGAGCAGTACTTC
cdr3_aa: CASRYRTGRTYEQYF
j_call: TRBJ2-7
v_call: TRBV28
d_call: TRBD1
clone_size: -

cdr3_nt: TGTGCCAGCAGCCAAGGGGGGACAGGGAGCTCCTACGAGCAGTACTTC
cdr3_aa: CASSQGGTGSSYEQYF
j_call: TRBJ2-7
v_call: TRBV7-3
d_call: TRBD1
clone_size: -

cdr3_nt: TGTGCCAGCAGTGAGGTGGCGGCGACCTACAATGAGCAGTTCTTC
cdr3_aa: CASSEVAATYNEQFF
j_call: TRBJ2-1
v_call: TRBV6-4
d_call: -
clone_size: medium-sized

cdr3_nt: TGCGCCAGCAGCCAAGTGACAACGGACAGCACCCGCTCTGGAAACACCATATATTTT
cdr3_aa: CASSQVTTDSTRSGNTIYF
j_call: TRBJ1-3
v_call: TRBV4-3
d_call: -
clone_size: -

cdr3_nt: TGTGCCAGCAGCTTCCGGGACACCTTCACCGGGGAGCTGTTTTTT
cdr3_aa: CASSFRDTFTGELFF
j_call: TRBJ2-2
v_call: TRBV7-8
d_call: -
clone_size: -

cdr3_nt: TGTGCCAGCGGAAGCACTGAAGCTTTCTTT
cdr3_aa: CASGSTEAFF
j_call: TRBJ1-1
v_call: TRBV27
d_call: -
clone_size: -

cdr3_nt: TGTGCCAGCAGCTCGGGGACAGTGTGGACAGATACGCAGTATTTT
cdr3_aa: CASSSGTVWTDTQYF
j_call: TRBJ2-3
v_call: TRBV6-1
d_call: TRBD1
clone_size: -

cdr3_nt: TGTGCCAGCAGCCCGGGACTTTCAAACTACGAGCAGTACTTC
cdr3_aa: CASSPGLSNYEQYF
j_call: TRBJ2-7
v_call: TRBV7-6
d_call: -
clone_size: -

cdr3_nt: TGTGCCCTCGGGACAGGGGAGGAGCAGTACTTC
cdr3_aa: CALGTGEEQYF
j_call: TRBJ2-7
v_call: TRBV10-3
d_call: TRBD1
clone_size: medium-sized

cdr3_nt: TGTGCCAGCAGCCTCGGCAGAATAGCGGGGGGGCTCCTCACAGATACGCAGTATTTT
cdr3_aa: CASSLGRIAGGLLTDTQYF
j_call: TRBJ2-3
v_call: TRBV13
d_call: TRBD2
clone_size: -

cdr3_nt: TGTGCCAGCAGCCCCCGCGCGACTAGCGGGGGGACCTTTAGGAATGAGCAGTTCTTC
cdr3_aa: CASSPRATSGGTFRNEQFF
j_call: TRBJ2-1
v_call: TRBV7-9
d_call: TRBD2
clone_size: once

cdr3_nt: TGTGCCAGCAGTTCTGTAGAAAACATTCAGTACTTC
cdr3_aa: CASSSVENIQYF
j_call: TRBJ2-4
v_call: TRBV6-5
d_call: -
clone_size: -

cdr3_nt: TGTGCCAGCAGCTTAGGTCCTAGCGGGGACCAAGAGACCCAGTACTTC
cdr3_aa: CASSLGPSGDQETQYF
j_call: TRBJ2-5
v_call: TRBV7-9
d_call: TRBD2
clone_size: -

cdr3_nt: TGTGCCAGCAGCGGGACAGGGGGGGGTCTAATTCCTTACAATGAGCAGTTCTTC
cdr3_aa: CASSGTGGGLIPYNEQFF
j_call: TRBJ2-1
v_call: TRBV25-1
d_call: TRBD1
clone_size: -

cdr3_nt: TGTGCCAGCAGCTTAGTCTTCCCTGAAGAGCGGGGCACTGAAGCTTTCTTT
cdr3_aa: CASSLVFPEERGTEAFF
j_call: TRBJ1-1
v_call: TRBV7-9
d_call: -
clone_size: -

cdr3_nt: TGCAGCGTTGTGAGCAACTCCTACGAGCAGTACTTC
cdr3_aa: CSVVSNSYEQYF
j_call: TRBJ2-7
v_call: TRBV29-1
d_call: -
clone_size: once

cdr3_nt: TGCGCCAGCAGCCAAGAAGGCGTCGGGGGCACAGATACGCAGTATTTT
cdr3_aa: CASSQEGVGGTDTQYF
j_call: TRBJ2-3
v_call: TRBV4-1
d_call: -
clone_size: once

cdr3_nt: TGTGCCAGTAGCCCCCGCGGGGGCACTAGCACAGATACGCAGTATTTT
cdr3_aa: CASSPRGGTSTDTQYF
j_call: TRBJ2-3
v_call: TRBV19
d_call: -
clone_size: -

cdr3_nt: TGTGCCAGCAGCTTAGTCGGCTACCAAGAGACCCAGTACTTC
cdr3_aa: CASSLVGYQETQYF
j_call: TRBJ2-5
v_call: TRBV7-9
d_call: -
clone_size: once

cdr3_nt: TGTGCCAGCAGCCAAGAGGATAGCGGGGGGCTGGCCTACGAGCAGTACTTC
cdr3_aa: CASSQEDSGGLAYEQYF
j_call: TRBJ2-7
v_call: TRBV4-2
d_call: TRBD2
clone_size: -

cdr3_nt: TGTGCCAGCAGCTTACTGCGACAGGGGAAGCGTTCCTACGAGCAGTACTTC
cdr3_aa: CASSLLRQGKRSYEQYF
j_call: TRBJ2-7
v_call: TRBV13
d_call: TRBD1
clone_size: -

cdr3_nt: TGTGCCAGCAGCTTTCTAACGGGGCCCTATGGCTACACCTTC
cdr3_aa: CASSFLTGPYGYTF
j_call: TRBJ1-2
v_call: TRBV5-6
d_call: -
clone_size: -

cdr3_nt: TGTGCCAGCAGCTTCGCCGGGACAGGGGAGGCCGGGGAGCTGTTTTTT
cdr3_aa: CASSFAGTGEAGELFF
j_call: TRBJ2-2
v_call: TRBV7-3
d_call: TRBD1
clone_size: -

cdr3_nt: TGCGCCAGCAGCCCAGAACCAGGGATCGACGAGCAGTACTTC
cdr3_aa: CASSPEPGIDEQYF
j_call: TRBJ2-7
v_call: TRBV4-1
d_call: -
clone_size: -

cdr3_nt: TGTGCCAGCAGCCCCAGGGTTTCGGGTGAGACCCAGTACTTC
cdr3_aa: CASSPRVSGETQYF
j_call: TRBJ2-5
v_call: TRBV7-9
d_call: -
clone_size: -

cdr3_nt: TGCGCCAGCAGCCACCAATTCGACAGGGGTTGGACAGATACGCAGTATTTT
cdr3_aa: CASSHQFDRGWTDTQYF
j_call: TRBJ2-3
v_call: TRBV4-3
d_call: TRBD1
clone_size: once

cdr3_nt: TGTGCCAGCAGTGAAGATCGGGGTAGCACAGATACGCAGTATTTT
cdr3_aa: CASSEDRGSTDTQYF
j_call: TRBJ2-3
v_call: TRBV6-1
d_call: -
clone_size: -

cdr3_nt: TGCGCCAGCAGCTTAGGACACGGATGGGAGCAGTTCTTC
cdr3_aa: CASSLGHGWEQFF
j_call: TRBJ2-1
v_call: TRBV5-1
d_call: -
clone_size: -

cdr3_nt: TGTGCCAGCAGTTTCAACAGGAATGAAAAACTGTTTTTT
cdr3_aa: CASSFNRNEKLFF
j_call: TRBJ1-4
v_call: TRBV6-6
d_call: -
clone_size: few